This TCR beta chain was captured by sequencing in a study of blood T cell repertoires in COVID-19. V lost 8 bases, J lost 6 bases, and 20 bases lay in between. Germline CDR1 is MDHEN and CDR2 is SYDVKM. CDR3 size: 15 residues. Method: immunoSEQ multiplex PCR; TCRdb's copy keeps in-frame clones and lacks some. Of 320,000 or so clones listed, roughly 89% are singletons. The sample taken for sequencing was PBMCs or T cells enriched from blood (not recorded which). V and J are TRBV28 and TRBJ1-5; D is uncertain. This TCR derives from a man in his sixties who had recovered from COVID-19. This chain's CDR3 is CASGVGMGNSQPQHF. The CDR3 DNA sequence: TGTGCCAGCGGTGTTGGAATGGGCAATAGTCAGCCCCAGCATTTT. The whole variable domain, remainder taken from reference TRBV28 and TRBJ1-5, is DVKVTQSSRYLVKRTGEKVFLECVQDMDHENMFWYRQDPGLGLRLIYFSYDVKMKEKGDIPEGYSVSREKKERFSLILESASTNQTSMYLCASGVGMGNSQPQHFGDGTRLSIL.